Sequencing of this TCR beta chain was carried out in a study of cytomegalovirus exposure and HLA in healthy donors. The validation cohort, a group of 120 or so subjects, included the donors and was separate from the roughly 600-subject first cohort. This CDR3 has 13 amino acids. Trimming pared 0 bases from V and 4 bases from J, leaving 8 bases between. Germline CDR1 reads SGHNT; CDR2 reads YYREEE (reference sequence). Study conclusions and caveats: Many donors carried some public TCRs, although rarity characterized most TCR sequences. The finding came from a later analysis; first-cohort TCR clusters tended to co-occur in the 130 or so validation repertoires. Cytomegalovirus association was assigned to some 160 TCR beta chains.

On this clone itself: Its antigen is as yet unknown.

Profiling relied on immunoSEQ multiplex PCR, and the TCRdb table lists in-frame clones only, not all of them. The data contain approximately 200,000 clones, 80% to 90% of them singletons. Material for sequencing was PBMCs. The V and J genes are TRBV5-4 and TRBJ2-7; TRBD2 might be the D (6 bases). This receptor was obtained from a woman aged 18-29 years in good health and CMV-seronegative. CDR3: CASSLVGGYEQYF. CDR3 coding DNA: TGTGCCAGCAGCTTGGTTGGGGGGTACGAGCAGTACTTC. Based on the CDR3 plus reference TRBV5-4 and TRBJ2-7, the full variable domain is ETGVTQSPTHLIKTRGQQVTLRCSSQSGHNTVSWYQQALGQGPQFIFQYYREEENGRGNFPPRFSGLQFPNYSSELNVNALELDDSALYLCASSLVGGYEQYFGPGTRLTVT.